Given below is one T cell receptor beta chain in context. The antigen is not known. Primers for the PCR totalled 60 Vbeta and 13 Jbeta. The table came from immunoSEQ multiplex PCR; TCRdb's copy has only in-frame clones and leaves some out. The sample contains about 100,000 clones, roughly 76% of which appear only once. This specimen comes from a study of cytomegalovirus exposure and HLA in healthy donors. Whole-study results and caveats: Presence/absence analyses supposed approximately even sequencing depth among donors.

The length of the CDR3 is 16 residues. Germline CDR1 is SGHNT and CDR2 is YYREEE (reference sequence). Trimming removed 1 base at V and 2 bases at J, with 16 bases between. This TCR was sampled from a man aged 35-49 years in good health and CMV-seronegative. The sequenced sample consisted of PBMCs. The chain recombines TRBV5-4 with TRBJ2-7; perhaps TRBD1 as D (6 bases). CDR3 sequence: CASSLSPPEGAYEQYF. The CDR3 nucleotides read TGTGCCAGCAGCTTGAGCCCTCCCGAGGGGGCCTACGAGCAGTACTTC.